Reported below is one T cell receptor (beta chain). Its antigen is still unknown. The sample comes from a study of T cell repertoires in ileal Crohn's disease. On the study more broadly: Patients had a median approximately 8-year disease duration, and roughly 32% were active smokers. Study-wide results and limits: High-frequency clones were more common in sorted CD8 than CD4 cells.

Data came from immunoSEQ multiplex PCR; TCRdb stores just in-frame clones and leaves some out. The sample comprises around 15,000 clones, around two thirds of which are singletons, and roughly 5% rests with the top ten. The sequenced material came from ileal tissue. The origin of this receptor is an adult with Crohn's disease.

The CDR3 is CASSVVPSANTGELFF. The CDR3 DNA sequence: TGTGCCAGCAGCGTAGTTCCTAGCGCGAACACCGGGGAGCTGTTTTTT. The gene calls are TRBV9 and TRBJ2-2, with D possibly being TRBD2 (6 bases). Between the trimmed V and J ends, which lost 0 bases and 0 bases, there was a span of 9 bases. The CDR3 is made up of 16 amino acids. Per germline, CDR1 SGDLS and CDR2 YYNGEE.